The 20 T cell receptor beta chains below all came from one sample that was sequenced in a study of CD8 T cells in ankylosing spondylitis. TCRdb used MiXCR to reprocess the 5' RACE reads, holding one entry per CDR3 protein. This repertoire shows some 350,000 distinct CDR3 sequences, roughly 15% found once; its top ten account for 0.9% to 1.2%. Sequences were obtained from blood, either unsorted or a sorted T cell fraction (not recorded which). These receptors all come from a male donor with ankylosing spondylitis or in good health (not recorded which).

This clonotype has just a few counts. The chain uses TRBV7-2 and TRBJ2-1; 8 bases match TRBD2. The CDR3 has 15 residues. Trimming took 1 base from V and 15 from J; bases not matched to a gene: 14. CDR1 and CDR2 from the germline V gene are SGHTA and FQGNSA. The CDR3 region is CASSLEIAGPHLSFF. The CDR3 bases are TGTGCCAGCAGCTTAGAGATAGCGGGACCACATCTTTCGTTCTTC.

This clonotype was counted a few times. The rearrangement joins TRBV6-1 to TRBJ1-1; D remains ambiguous. This CDR3 is 14 amino acids long. Germline V gene lookup returns CDR1 MNHNS and CDR2 SASEGT. V lost 2 bases to trimming and J lost 0 bases, with 7 bases between them. CDR3 sequence: CASSEPFMNTEAFF. CDR3 DNA: TGTGCCAGCAGTGAACCTTTCATGAACACTGAAGCTTTCTTT.

This clonotype was counted only a few times. The rearrangement joins TRBV6-1 to TRBJ1-4; TRBD1 aligns across 8 bases. This CDR3 comprises 14 residues. The germline CDR1 and CDR2 sequences are MNHNS and SASEGT. V was clipped by 6 bases and J by 10 bases; unmatched bases: 10. The CDR3 loop reads CASRSGQGHGKLFF. The CDR3 DNA follows: TGTGCCAGCAGATCCGGACAGGGCCACGGAAAACTGTTTTTT.

In its sample, this clonotype was seen a few times. This rearrangement joins TRBV3-1 to TRBJ1-5; no clear D. Germline V gives CDR1 LGHDT, CDR2 YNNKEL (reference sequence). This CDR3 comprises 14 residues. V was shortened by 1 base and J by 7 bases, with 11 bases between the two germline ends. The CDR3 here is CASSQALGGQPQHF. The CDR3 DNA reads TGTGCCAGCAGCCAAGCCCTTGGCGGCCAGCCCCAGCATTTT.

This chain uses TRBV10-3 with TRBJ2-2; D might be TRBD2 (7 bases). The CDR3 has 15 amino acids. Germline V gene sequence: CDR1 ENHRY, CDR2 SYGVKD. The V gene lost 10 bases and the J gene lost 4 bases, with 19 bases spanning the gap. The DNA for the CDR3 is TGTGCCACCAAGGGGGGGACGGGTTTCACCGGGGAGCTGTTTTTT. This translates into CATKGGTGFTGELFF.

The chain recombines TRBV20-1 with TRBJ1-1, with D maybe TRBD1 (5 bases). CDR1 is DFQATT and CDR2 is SNEGSKA in the germline V gene (reference sequence). The CDR3 extends over 14 amino acids. Trimming left V 3 bases short and J 2 bases short, with 13 bases between. CDR3 in amino acids: CSARGGHPNTEAFF. The DNA of the CDR3 is TGCAGTGCTAGGGGCGGACATCCCAACACTGAAGCTTTCTTT.

This clonotype was detected ten times or more. The chain is built from TRBV5-4 and TRBJ2-3; D is ambiguous. The V end was cut by 0 bases, the J end by 5 bases, with 10 bases between. The CDR3 has 14 residues. Per germline, CDR1 SGHNT and CDR2 YYREEE (reference sequence). The chain's CDR3 is CASSLAQGKDTQYF. The CDR3 DNA is TGTGCCAGCAGCTTGGCACAAGGCAAAGATACGCAGTATTTT.

V gene TRBV5-1 combines with J gene TRBJ1-3, with D possibly matching TRBD1 (5 bases). Germline lookup yields CDR1 SGHRS and CDR2 YFSETQ. The V and J ends lost 4 bases and 3 bases respectively, with 20 bases between them. The CDR3 runs to 17 residues. The CDR3 coding sequence is TGCGCCAGCAGCCTATTGGCGGGGGGTGCCCGTGGAAACACCATATATTTT. Its protein product is CASSLLAGGARGNTIYF.

The chain is built from TRBV4-1 and TRBJ2-3, with D unresolved. This CDR3 is built from 17 residues. CDR1 and CDR2 from the germline V gene are MGHRA and YSYEKL. Trimming took off 0 bases at V and 1 base at J, with 14 bases between the two ends. The CDR3 region has the DNA TGCGCCAGCAGCCAAGATTATGACTCATTTCGCACAGATACGCAGTATTTT. This codes for CASSQDYDSFRTDTQYF.

This clonotype was detected only a few times. This chain links TRBV2 with TRBJ1-6; D is perhaps TRBD1 (6 bases). V was shortened by 2 bases and J by 5 bases, with 10 bases between the two germline ends. The CDR3 has 15 amino acids. Germline assignment: CDR1 SNHLY and CDR2 FYNNEI. Here the CDR3 DNA reads TGTGCCAGCAGTGAACGACAGGCAAATAATTCACCCCTCCACTTT. It translates to CASSERQANNSPLHF.

The chain employs TRBV5-1 and TRBJ2-1; D is unresolved. The CDR3 is 16 amino acids. V was clipped by 0 bases and J by 6 bases, with 16 bases between them. Germline CDR1 and CDR2: SGHRS and YFSETQ. The CDR3 DNA follows: TGCGCCAGCAGCTTGGTGGCCGGCCTGGGGTCCAATGAGCAGTTCTTC. Translating it yields CASSLVAGLGSNEQFF.

The V and J genes are TRBV29-1 and TRBJ1-1, with 11 bases lining up with TRBD1. The germline V gene has CDR1 SQVTM and CDR2 ANQGSEA. Germline trimming cut 6 bases from V and 11 bases from J; bases unmatched to any gene: 14. The CDR3 totals 14 residues. CDR3 sequence (DNA): TGCAGCGTCTCCCAGGACAGGGGGCTCCTGGCGGCTTTCTTT. It translates to CSVSQDRGLLAAFF.

This chain links TRBV4-2 with TRBJ1-2; 10 bases agree with TRBD1. There are 17 residues in the CDR3. V was clipped by 1 base and J by 4 bases; unmatched bases: 9. Germline V lookup: CDR1 LGHNA, CDR2 YNFKEQ. The CDR3 region has the DNA TGTGCCAGCAGCCAAGCTGCCGGGACAGGGGAGTTCTATGGCTACACCTTC. It yields the protein CASSQAAGTGEFYGYTF.

The chain links TRBV13 to TRBJ1-6; TRBD1 is a possible D gene (5 bases). The germline CDR1 and CDR2 sequences are PRHDT and FYEKMQ (reference sequence). With 4 bases removed from V and 5 bases from J, the gap between germline ends came to 12 bases. This CDR3 comprises 15 residues. Here the CDR3 reads CASSSRDSDNSPLHF. DNA of the CDR3: TGTGCCAGCAGCTCCCGGGACTCGGATAATTCACCCCTCCACTTT.

With regard to this clonotype: Germline is not matched at one junction end, which may reflect a read error. The chain joins TRBV3-1 to TRBJ2-7, with 7 positions matching TRBD1. Germline CDR1 LGHDT, CDR2 YNNKEL (reference sequence). The CDR3 extends over 12 amino acids. The CDR3 sequence is CASSLRRGPTDF. The CDR3 region has the DNA TGTGCCAGCAGCTTAAGAAGGGGGCCTACGGACTTC.

The chain carries TRBV30 and TRBJ2-1; 10 bases agree with TRBD2. The germline gives CDR1 GTSNPN, CDR2 SVGIG (reference sequence). The trim removed 5 bases at V and 3 bases at J, leaving 4 bases unmatched. CDR3 size: 14 residues. In DNA, the CDR3 is TGTGCCTGGGCCACTAGCGGGGACTACAATGAGCAGTTCTTC. Its protein is CAWATSGDYNEQFF.

This clonotype was counted a few times. This chain joins TRBV4-1 and TRBJ2-1; no clear D. V gave up 6 bases and J gave up 3 bases, with 9 bases separating them. The CDR3 loop spans 13 amino acids. CDR1 is MGHRA and CDR2 is YSYEKL in the germline V gene. DNA of the CDR3: TGCGCCAGCAGTCCTGAAGGCTACAATGAGCAGTTCTTC. Its protein is CASSPEGYNEQFF.

This clonotype came up a few times. The J gene is TRBJ2-5, the V gene TRBV5-1; tentative D call: TRBD2 (7 bases). Germline loops: CDR1 SGHRS, CDR2 YFSETQ. Trimming cost V 4 bases and J 6 bases, with 31 bases left between them. CDR3 length: 19 residues. DNA for the CDR3: TGCGCCAGCAGCCTGTACAGGGAGGGATCCCTTTCGGATTCACAGACCCAGTACTTC. Protein product: CASSLYREGSLSDSQTQYF.

The chain carries TRBV7-6 and TRBJ2-2; D uncertain. CDR3 length: 16 residues. CDR1 is SGHVS and CDR2 is FNYEAQ in the germline V gene. V shed 1 base and J shed 7 bases, with 16 bases lying between them. DNA of the CDR3: TGTGCCAGCAGCTTAGTGGTACAGACTCCCATCGGGGAGCTGTTTTTT. It codes for CASSLVVQTPIGELFF.

This rearrangement joins TRBV13 to TRBJ1-6, with TRBD1 matching 8 bases. This CDR3 comprises 15 residues. Germline V gives CDR1 PRHDT, CDR2 FYEKMQ (reference sequence). V dropped 5 bases and J dropped 7; count of bases not matched to a gene: 7. CDR3 nucleotide sequence: TGTGCCAGCAGCCCCCCCAGGGGGCACAATTCACCCCTCCACTTT. It encodes CASSPPRGHNSPLHF.